The T cell receptor (beta chain) under discussion was sequenced for a study of cytotoxic CD8 clonotypes in ibrutinib-treated CLL. Study summary: The study included 11 relapsed/refractory and 15 treatment-naive patients; roughly 18 had IGHV unmutated disease.

This clone was observed a single time. Produced via immunoSEQ multiplex PCR; TCRdb's table is partial and in-frame only. The top ten hold under 20% of the sample, which has approximately 17,000 clones, about 70% seen once. V dropped 2 bases and J dropped 7 bases, with 17 bases sitting between them. Germline CDR1 and CDR2: SEHNR and FQNEAQ (reference sequence). The CDR3 loop spans 15 amino acids. The receptor was isolated from a human donor with chronic lymphocytic leukemia. V gene TRBV7-9 combines with J gene TRBJ1-2; the D is unclear. The starting material was PBMCs, obtained before ibrutinib treatment. CDR3 DNA sequence: TGTGCCAGCAGCTTATCGTCAGTAGAATCAGGTGGCTACACCTTC. This translates into CASSLSSVESGGYTF.